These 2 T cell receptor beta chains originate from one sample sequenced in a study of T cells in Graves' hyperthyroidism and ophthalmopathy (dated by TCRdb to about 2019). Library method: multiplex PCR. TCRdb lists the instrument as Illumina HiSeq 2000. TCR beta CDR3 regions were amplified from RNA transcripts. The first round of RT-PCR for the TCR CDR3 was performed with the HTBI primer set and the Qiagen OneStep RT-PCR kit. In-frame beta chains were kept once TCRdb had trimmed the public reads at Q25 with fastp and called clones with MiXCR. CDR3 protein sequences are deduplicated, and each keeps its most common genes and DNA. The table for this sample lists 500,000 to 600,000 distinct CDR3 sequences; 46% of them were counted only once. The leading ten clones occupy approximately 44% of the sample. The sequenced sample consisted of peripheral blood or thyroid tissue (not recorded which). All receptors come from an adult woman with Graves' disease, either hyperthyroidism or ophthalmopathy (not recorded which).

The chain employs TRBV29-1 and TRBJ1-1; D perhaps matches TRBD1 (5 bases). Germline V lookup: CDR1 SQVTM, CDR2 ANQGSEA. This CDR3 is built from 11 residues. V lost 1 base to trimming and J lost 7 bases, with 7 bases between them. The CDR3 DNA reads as TGCAGCGTTGAAGGGGGCCTTGAAGCTTTCTTT. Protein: CSVEGGLEAFF.

The CDR3 is CASYRGRQSDGELFF. CDR3 DNA sequence: TGCGCCAGCTACCGTGGACGACAGAGTGACGGGGAGCTGTTTTTT. V gene TRBV5-1 combines with J gene TRBJ2-2; possibly TRBD1 for D (5 bases). The CDR3 extends over 15 amino acids. The germline CDR1 and CDR2 sequences are SGHRS and YFSETQ. With 7 bases removed from V and 7 bases from J, the gap between germline ends came to 20 bases.